The rows below give T cell receptor beta chains drawn from one sample of a study of T cell clonotyping in hematopoietic cell transplantation. Only in-frame clones appear in the TCRdb table, and some are missing; sequencing was by immunoSEQ multiplex PCR. The sample includes fewer than 20,000 clones, 86% of them seen just once. The sample was peripheral blood mononuclear cells, taken before stem cell transplant. The receptors derive from a man between 50 and 59 years old with acute myeloid leukemia. Some clones in this sample may be carry-over from other donors' samples. Each CDR3 is given with its conserved first and last residue. D genes are given only for firm matches. Size tells how often a clone was seen (once, few, many) or the class of an expanded clone, and some rows leave it out.

>.|TRBV5-8|.|TRBJ1-2
TGTGCCAGCAGCTTGGAGAGGACAGAGAACTATGGCTACACCTTC
CASSLERTENYGYTF
>.|TRBV7-8|.|TRBJ1-1
TGTGCCAGCAGCTCTGACCTCAGGGAGAACACTGAAGCTTTCTTT
CASSSDLRENTEAFF
>.|TRBV2|TRBD1|TRBJ1-1
TGTGCCAGCAGGGAGCAGGGGGACACTGAAGCTTTCTTT
CASREQGDTEAFF
>.|TRBV6-5|.|TRBJ1-1
TGTGCCAGCAGGCCAGGGGTAGGGAAATCGGCTTTCTTT
CASRPGVGKSAFF
>.|TRBV19|TRBD1|TRBJ2-2
TGTGCCAGTAGCCTATACGCTGACAGGGGGCACACCGGGGAGCTGTTTTTT
CASSLYADRGHTGELFF
>.|TRBV7-2|.|TRBJ2-7
TGTGCCAGCAGCGACAGGAGCTACGAGCAGTACTTC
CASSDRSYEQYF
>.|TRBV7-2|.|TRBJ1-5
TGTGCCAGCACCACCGTAGCCGGGCAGCCCCAGCATTTT
CASTTVAGQPQHF
>.|TRBV29-1|TRBD2|TRBJ2-2
TGCAGCGTAGGAAGCGGGGTCACCGGGGAGCTGTTTTTT
CSVGSGVTGELFF
>.|TRBV4-2|TRBD2|TRBJ2-2
TGTGCCAGCGGGGTTAGCGGGGGGTTCACCGGGGAGCTGTTTTTT
CASGVSGGFTGELFF
>.|TRBV12-5|.|TRBJ2-2
TGTGCTAGTGCTCGGGACGGCAACACCGGGGAGCTGTTTTTT
CASARDGNTGELFF
>few|TRBV20-1|.|TRBJ1-1
TGCAGTGCTTCCTCTTTTTCTGAAGCTTTCTTT
CSASSFSEAFF
>.|TRBV4-2|TRBD2|TRBJ2-1
TGTGCCAGCAGCCTGTGGGTAGCGGGGGTTGGAAACAATGAGCAGTTCTTC
CASSLWVAGVGNNEQFF
>.|TRBV29-1|.|TRBJ2-2
TGCAGCGTTGTAGGACTAAACACCGGGGAGCTGTTTTTT
CSVVGLNTGELFF
>.|TRBV6-6|.|TRBJ2-7
TGTGCCAGCAGTTACTCACCCTACGAGCAGTACTTC
CASSYSPYEQYF
>once|TRBV7-6|.|TRBJ2-5
TGTGCCAGCAGCCCCGGGGAGAGACAGGGAGGATTCCAAGAGACCCAGTACTTC
CASSPGERQGGFQETQYF
>.|TRBV6-6|TRBD1|TRBJ1-2
TGTGCCAGCAGTAGGCAGGGGGCGGACTATGGCTACACCTTC
CASSRQGADYGYTF
>.|TRBV10-3|.|TRBJ1-2
TGTGCCATCAGTGAGCCACAGACTAACTATGGCTACACCTTC
CAISEPQTNYGYTF
>.|TRBV5-6|.|TRBJ1-1
TGTGCCAGCAGCTTGGCCGGAACAACCAAAGGGAGGGCTGAAGCTTTCTTT
CASSLAGTTKGRAEAFF
>.|TRBV5-5|.|TRBJ2-3
TGTGCCAGCAGCCCGGGGGGGACAGGGTTAGATACGCAGTATTTT
CASSPGGTGLDTQYF
>.|TRBV30|TRBD1|TRBJ2-7
TGTGCCTGGAGTGTAGGGACAGGGATCTACGAGCAGTACTTC
CAWSVGTGIYEQYF
>few|TRBV28|.|TRBJ1-1
TGTGCCAGCAGTCTCTGGACGGGGGCTGAAGCTTTCTTT
CASSLWTGAEAFF
>.|TRBV7-6|TRBD2|TRBJ2-5
TGTGCCAGCAGCTTAAGCCCAGGACTAGCGGGGACCCAGTACTTC
CASSLSPGLAGTQYF
>.|TRBV7-2|TRBD1|TRBJ2-2
TGTGCCAGCAGCTTAGAGGGGGCTAGTTGGACCGGGGAGCTGTTTTTT
CASSLEGASWTGELFF
>.|TRBV25-1|.|TRBJ1-2
TGTGCCAGCAGGGACGGATATTATGGCTACACCTTC
CASRDGYYGYTF
>once|TRBV27|TRBD2|TRBJ2-7
TGTGCCAGCCTCGGGGGGAGGCCCTACGAGCAGTACTTC
CASLGGRPYEQYF
>.|TRBV5-1|.|TRBJ1-5
TGCGCCAGCAGCCTGACAGGCAATCAGCCCCAGCATTTT
CASSLTGNQPQHF
>.|TRBV7-2|.|TRBJ2-2
TGTGCCAGCAGCTTGGCTTACGGGAACACCGGGGAGCTGTTTTTT
CASSLAYGNTGELFF
>.|TRBV29-1|.|TRBJ1-1
TGCAGCGTTGGGTCGGTAGGGAACACTGAAGCTTTCTTT
CSVGSVGNTEAFF
>.|TRBV19|TRBD1|TRBJ1-5
TGTGCCAGTACAAAGGGACAGGGCAGCAATCAGCCCCAGCATTTT
CASTKGQGSNQPQHF